The sequence of this T cell receptor beta chain was determined in a study of molecular identifiers for immune sequencing clone quantification. The authors gated naive CD8 T cells as CD8+CD4-CCR7+CD45RA+ for sorting. General study points: Among about a million naive cells, as was reported, spiked Jurkat TCR RNA from one cell was detectable.

Previously reported methods and listed TCR primers produced the bulk TCR libraries. TCRdb re-called the PCR reads through MiXCR, storing one row per CDR3 protein. The repertoire holds about 640,000 distinct CDR3 sequences, with just under 20% as singletons. Worth noting for this clonotype: The antigen remains undetermined.

The V and J ends lost 6 bases and 10 bases, in that order; junction bases with no gene match: 6. The CDR3 length is 13 residues. The clonotype comes from a human donor in good health. Some libraries in this study had Jurkat cell RNA spiked in. Sample: naive CD8+ T cells from blood, with Jurkat cell RNA spiked in. The subset here: FACS-sorted CD8+CD4-CCR7+CD45RA+ naive T cells. The gene calls are TRBV12-3 or TRBV12-4 and TRBJ2-1; 10 bases line up with TRBD1. CDR3 residues: CASSRDRGWEQFF. CDR3 in DNA: TGTGCCAGCAGCCGGGACAGGGGATGGGAGCAGTTCTTC.